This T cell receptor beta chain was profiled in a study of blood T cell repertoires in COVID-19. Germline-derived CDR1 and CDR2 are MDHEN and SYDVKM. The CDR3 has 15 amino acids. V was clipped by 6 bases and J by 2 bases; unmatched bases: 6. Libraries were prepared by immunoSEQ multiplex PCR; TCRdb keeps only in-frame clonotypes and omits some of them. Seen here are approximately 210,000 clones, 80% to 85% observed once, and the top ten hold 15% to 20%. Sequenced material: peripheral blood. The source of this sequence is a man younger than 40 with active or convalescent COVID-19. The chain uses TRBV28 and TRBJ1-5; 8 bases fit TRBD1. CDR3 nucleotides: TGTGCCAGCAGCACCAGGGGGCTGGGCAATCAGCCCCAGCATTTT. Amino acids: CASSTRGLGNQPQHF.